This T cell receptor beta chain was captured in a study of blood T cell repertoires in COVID-19. The assay was immunoSEQ multiplex PCR, and TCRdb's table has in-frame clones only and misses some. The data contain about 150,000 clones, approximately 79% of them singletons. J was trimmed by 6 bases and V by 2 bases; bases with no gene match: 7. The CDR3 is 16 amino acids. Per the germline V gene, CDR1 is MGHRA and CDR2 is YSYEKL. V is TRBV4-1 and J is TRBJ2-2; 9 bases fit TRBD2. Input material: PBMCs or T cells enriched from blood (not recorded which). The sequence was collected from a man aged 45-60 years who had recovered from COVID-19. DNA for the CDR3: TGCGCCAGCAGCCAATATATGCTAGCGGGGCCCGGGGAGCTGTTTTTT. Its protein is CASSQYMLAGPGELFF.